Listed below are T cell receptor beta chains from one sample, sequenced in a study of graft-versus-host responses after intestinal transplantation. Sequenced by immunoSEQ multiplex PCR; TCRdb stores in-frame clones only, minus some. In the table there are about 11,000 clones, roughly 30% of which are singletons. Sequenced material: alloreactive CD4+ T cells from a mixed lymphocyte reaction culture, taken before transplantation. The receptors derive from a human patient who was an organ donor for intestinal transplantation. Both conserved end residues are part of each CDR3. A D gene is named only where the DNA matches it firmly. A row's size may be missing; if present it is once, few, many or a size class.

>.|.|TRBJ2-3|TRBV28
CASSGAIRDTQYF
TGTGCCAGTTCAGGGGCCATTCGAGATACGCAGTATTTT
>.|TRBD2|TRBJ2-5|TRBV28
CASSPTGLAGGETQYF
TGTGCCAGCAGCCCTACCGGACTAGCGGGGGGAGAGACCCAGTACTTC
>.|.|TRBJ1-1|TRBV4-1
CASSQFGPLNTEAFF
TGCGCCAGCAGCCAATTTGGGCCTCTGAATACTGAAGCTTTCTTT
>.|.|TRBJ1-3|TRBV11-3
CASSRMGGGNAGNTIYF
TGTGCCAGCAGCCGAATGGGGGGGGGAAACGCTGGAAACACCATATATTTT
>.|.|TRBJ2-1|TRBV10-3
CAISVDRTYNEQFF
TGTGCCATCAGTGTTGACAGGACCTACAATGAGCAGTTCTTC
>.|TRBD1|TRBJ1-4|TRBV6-6
CASSGDRGVEKLFF
TGTGCCAGCAGCGGGGACAGGGGTGTTGAAAAACTGTTTTTT
>once|TRBD2|TRBJ2-3|TRBV11-1
CASSSTSADTDTQYF
TGTGCCAGCAGCTCGACTAGCGCCGACACAGATACGCAGTATTTT
>.|.|TRBJ2-5|TRBV5-1
CASSFRQGGGQETQYF
TGCGCCAGCAGCTTCAGACAGGGTGGAGGGCAAGAGACCCAGTACTTC
>few|TRBD1|TRBJ2-5|TRBV7-2
CASSYLTGSSGTQYF
TGTGCCAGCAGCTACTTGACAGGGTCTTCGGGGACCCAGTACTTC
>few|.|TRBJ2-3|TRBV5-4
CASSSPSGTDTQYF
TGTGCCAGCAGCTCGCCTTCGGGCACAGATACGCAGTATTTT
>few|.|TRBJ1-2|TRBV7-3
CASSLRGAQGRGYTF
TGTGCCAGCAGCTTACGGGGAGCACAGGGCCGGGGCTACACCTTC
>.|.|TRBJ2-5|TRBV5-1
CASNKAHGETQYF
TGCGCCAGCAACAAAGCCCACGGGGAGACCCAGTACTTC
>.|TRBD1|TRBJ1-1|TRBV30
CAWNDGTGNTEAFF
TGTGCCTGGAACGACGGGACAGGGAACACTGAAGCTTTCTTT
>.|TRBD1|TRBJ1-1|TRBV18
CASSPLRGKDTEAFF
TGTGCCAGCTCACCACTCAGGGGGAAGGACACTGAAGCTTTCTTT